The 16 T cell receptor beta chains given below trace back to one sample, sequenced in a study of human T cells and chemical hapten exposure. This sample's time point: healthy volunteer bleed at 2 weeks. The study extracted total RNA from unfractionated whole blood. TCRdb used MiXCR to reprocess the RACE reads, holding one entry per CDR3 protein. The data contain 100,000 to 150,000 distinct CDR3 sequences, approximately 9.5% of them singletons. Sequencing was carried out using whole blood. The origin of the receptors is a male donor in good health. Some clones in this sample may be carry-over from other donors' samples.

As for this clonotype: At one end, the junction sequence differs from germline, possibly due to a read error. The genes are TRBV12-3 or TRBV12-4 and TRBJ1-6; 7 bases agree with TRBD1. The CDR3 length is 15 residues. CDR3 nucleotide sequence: TGTGCCAGCAGGACTCTACAGGGGATGGCTTCACCCCACCACTTT. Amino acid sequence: CASRTLQGMASPHHF.

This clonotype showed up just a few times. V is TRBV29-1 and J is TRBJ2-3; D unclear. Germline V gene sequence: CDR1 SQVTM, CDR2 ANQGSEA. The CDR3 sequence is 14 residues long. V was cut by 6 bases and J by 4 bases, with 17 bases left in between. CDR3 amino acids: CSVPRFQEADTQYF. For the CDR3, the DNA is TGCAGCGTCCCGCGGTTTCAAGAGGCAGATACGCAGTATTTT.

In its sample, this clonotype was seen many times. In nucleotides, the CDR3 is TGTGCCAGCAGTGCCACTACGGGGAACGAGCAGTACTTC. It specifies CASSATTGNEQYF. This chain joins TRBV25-1 and TRBJ2-7; the D gene is possibly TRBD2 (5 bases). The CDR3 runs 13 residues. Germline loops: CDR1 MGHDK, CDR2 SYGVNS. Trimming stripped 4 bases from V and 5 bases from J, with 12 bases between.

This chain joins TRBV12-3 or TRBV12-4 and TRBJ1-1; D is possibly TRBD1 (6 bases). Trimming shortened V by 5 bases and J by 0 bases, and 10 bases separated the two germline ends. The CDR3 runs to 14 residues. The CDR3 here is CASSGQLMNTEAFF. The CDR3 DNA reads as TGTGCCAGCAGTGGACAGTTGATGAACACTGAAGCTTTCTTT.

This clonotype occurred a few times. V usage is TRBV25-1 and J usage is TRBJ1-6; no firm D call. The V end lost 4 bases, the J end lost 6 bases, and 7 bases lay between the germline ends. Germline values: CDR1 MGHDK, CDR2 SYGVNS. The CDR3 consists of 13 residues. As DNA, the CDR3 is TGTGCCAGCAGTGTTGGGTTTAATTCACCCCTCCACTTT. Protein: CASSVGFNSPLHF.

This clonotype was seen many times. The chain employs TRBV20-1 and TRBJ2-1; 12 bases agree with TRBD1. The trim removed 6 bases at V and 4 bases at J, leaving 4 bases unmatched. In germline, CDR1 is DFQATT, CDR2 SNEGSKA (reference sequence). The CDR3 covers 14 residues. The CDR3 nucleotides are TGCAGTGCGGGACAGGGGGCGGAGTACAATGAGCAGTTCTTC. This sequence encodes CSAGQGAEYNEQFF.

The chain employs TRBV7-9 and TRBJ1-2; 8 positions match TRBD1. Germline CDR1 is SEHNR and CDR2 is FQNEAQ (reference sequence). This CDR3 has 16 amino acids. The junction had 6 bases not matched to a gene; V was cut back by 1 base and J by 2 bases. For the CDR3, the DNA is TGTGCCAGCAGCTTAGTCACAGGGGGACTGAACTATGGCTACACCTTC. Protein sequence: CASSLVTGGLNYGYTF.

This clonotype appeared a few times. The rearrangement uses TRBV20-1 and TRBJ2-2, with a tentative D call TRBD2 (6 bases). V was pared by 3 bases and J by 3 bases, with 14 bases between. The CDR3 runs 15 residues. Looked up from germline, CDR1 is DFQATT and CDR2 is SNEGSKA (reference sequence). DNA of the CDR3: TGCAGTGCTAGGCGGGACCTTTTGGACACCGGGGAGCTGTTTTTT. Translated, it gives CSARRDLLDTGELFF.

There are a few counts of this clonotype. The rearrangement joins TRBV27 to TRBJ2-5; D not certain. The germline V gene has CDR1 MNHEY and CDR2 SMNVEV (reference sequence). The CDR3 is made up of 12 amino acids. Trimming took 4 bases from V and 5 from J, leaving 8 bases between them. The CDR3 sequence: CASSSVGETQYF. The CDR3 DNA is TGTGCCAGCAGTTCGGTTGGGGAGACCCAGTACTTC.

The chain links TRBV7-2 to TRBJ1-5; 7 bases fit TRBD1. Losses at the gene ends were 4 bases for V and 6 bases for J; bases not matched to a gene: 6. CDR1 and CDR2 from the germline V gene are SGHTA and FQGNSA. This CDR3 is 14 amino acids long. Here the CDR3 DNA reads TGTGCCAGCAGCTCCCGACAGGGAGGTCAGCCCCAGCATTTT. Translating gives CASSSRQGGQPQHF.

The CDR3 loop is CSVEWTGTGETSGRISSYEQYF. CDR3 nucleotide sequence: TGCAGCGTTGAATGGACCGGGACAGGGGAGACTAGCGGGAGGATTAGCTCCTACGAGCAGTACTTC. The V call is TRBV29-1, the J call TRBJ2-7; TRBD2 aligns across 13 bases. The CDR3 runs 22 residues. The V and J ends lost 2 bases and 0 bases, in that order; junction bases with no gene match: 22. CDR1 is SQVTM and CDR2 is ANQGSEA in the germline V gene.

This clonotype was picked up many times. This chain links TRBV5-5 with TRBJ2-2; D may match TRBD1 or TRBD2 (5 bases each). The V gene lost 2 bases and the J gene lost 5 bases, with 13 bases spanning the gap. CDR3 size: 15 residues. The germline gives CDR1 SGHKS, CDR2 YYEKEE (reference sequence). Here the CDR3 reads CASSFGPEGTGELFF. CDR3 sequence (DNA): TGTGCCAGCAGCTTTGGTCCCGAGGGGACCGGGGAGCTGTTTTTT.

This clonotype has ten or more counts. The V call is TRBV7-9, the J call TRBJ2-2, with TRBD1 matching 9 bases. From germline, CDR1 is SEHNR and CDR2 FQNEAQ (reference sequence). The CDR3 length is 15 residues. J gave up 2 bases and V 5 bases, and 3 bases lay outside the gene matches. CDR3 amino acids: CASSPTGGNTGELFF. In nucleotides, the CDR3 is TGTGCCAGCAGCCCTACAGGGGGCAACACCGGGGAGCTGTTTTTT.

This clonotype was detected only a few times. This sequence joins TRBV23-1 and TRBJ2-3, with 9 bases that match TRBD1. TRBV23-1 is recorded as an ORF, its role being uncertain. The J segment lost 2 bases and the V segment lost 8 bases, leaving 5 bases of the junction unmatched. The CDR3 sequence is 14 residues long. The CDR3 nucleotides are TGCGCCAGCTGGCCACAGGGGGCCACAGATACGCAGTATTTT. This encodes CASWPQGATDTQYF.

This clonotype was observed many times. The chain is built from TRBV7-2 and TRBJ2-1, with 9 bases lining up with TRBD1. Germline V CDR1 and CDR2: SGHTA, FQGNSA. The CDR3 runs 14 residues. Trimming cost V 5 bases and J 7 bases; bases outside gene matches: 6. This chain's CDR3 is CASSDRTGENEQFF. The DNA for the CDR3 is TGTGCCAGCAGCGATCGGACAGGGGAGAATGAGCAGTTCTTC.

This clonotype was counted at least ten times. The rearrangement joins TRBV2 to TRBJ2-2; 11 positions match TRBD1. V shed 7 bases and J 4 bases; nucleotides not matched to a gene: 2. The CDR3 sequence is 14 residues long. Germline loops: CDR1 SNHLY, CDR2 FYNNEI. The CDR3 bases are TGTGCCAGCACGGGGACAGGGGGCACCGGGGAGCTGTTTTTT. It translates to CASTGTGGTGELFF. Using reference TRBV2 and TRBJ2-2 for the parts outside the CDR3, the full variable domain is EPEVTQTPSHQVTQMGQEVILRCVPISNHLYFYWYRQILGQKVEFLVSFYNNEISEKSEIFDDQFSVERPDGSNFTLKIRSTKLEDSAMYFCASTGTGGTGELFFGEGSRLTVL.